What follows is one T cell receptor (beta chain) and its context. The CDR3 covers 13 residues. The V segment lost 0 bases and the J segment 9 bases; nucleotides outside the gene matches: 2. Germline V gives CDR1 MNHEY, CDR2 SVGEGT. This record belongs to a study of blood T cell repertoires in COVID-19. Overall study: Acute and convalescent COVID-19 specimens originated in the United States, Italy and Spain. The analysed material was cDNA or gDNA that came from T cells, B-cell-depleted T cells, or PBMCs.

Study processing details: Amplified reference gene primers provided the basis for estimating nucleated cell counts. The repertoire was sequenced with immunoSEQ multiplex PCR; TCRdb's copy has only in-frame clones and lacks some. The V and J calls and clone size are taken from that table; D and trimming were inferred from the DNA. Of nearly 90,000 clones listed, approximately 88% are singletons. This chain uses TRBV6-2 or TRBV6-3 with TRBJ1-1; 9 positions agree with TRBD1. This TCR derives from a man aged 80 or over with acute or convalescent COVID-19. The sample taken for sequencing was peripheral blood. The CDR3 nucleotides are TGTGCCAGCAGTTACTCGGACAGGGGTCAAGCTTTCTTT. It codes for CASSYSDRGQAFF.